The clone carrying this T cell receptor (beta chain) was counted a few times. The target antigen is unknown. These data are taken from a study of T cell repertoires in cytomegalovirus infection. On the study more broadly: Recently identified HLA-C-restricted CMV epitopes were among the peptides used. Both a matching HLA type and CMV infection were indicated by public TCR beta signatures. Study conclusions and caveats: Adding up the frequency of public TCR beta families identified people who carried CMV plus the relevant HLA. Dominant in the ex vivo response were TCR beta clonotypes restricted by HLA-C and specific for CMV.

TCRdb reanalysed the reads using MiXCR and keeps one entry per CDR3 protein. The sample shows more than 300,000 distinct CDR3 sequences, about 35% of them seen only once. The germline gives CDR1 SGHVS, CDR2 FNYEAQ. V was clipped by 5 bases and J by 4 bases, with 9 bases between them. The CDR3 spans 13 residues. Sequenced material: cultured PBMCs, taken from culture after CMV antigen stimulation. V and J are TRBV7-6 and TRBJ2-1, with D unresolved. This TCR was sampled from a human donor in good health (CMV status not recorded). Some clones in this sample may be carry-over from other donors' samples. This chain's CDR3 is CASSAVPYNEQFF. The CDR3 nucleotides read TGTGCCAGCAGCGCAGTCCCTTACAATGAGCAGTTCTTC.